Listed below are T cell receptor beta chains from one sample, sequenced in a study of cytomegalovirus exposure and HLA in healthy donors. The protocol was immunoSEQ multiplex PCR, while the TCRdb copy is restricted to in-frame clones and leaves out a portion. The data contain about 140,000 clones, roughly 76% of them singletons. The specimen sequenced was PBMCs. The receptors derive from a man between 18 and 35 years old in good health and CMV-seronegative. CDR3s include the opening cysteine and the closing phenylalanine or tryptophan. D genes are given only for firm matches. Clone size is given for some rows only: seen once, a few or many times, or a class if the clone is expanded.

J	D	size	V	DNA	CDR3
TRBJ2-5	TRBD1	NA	TRBV10-3	TGTGCCATCAGTGAGACGGGCAGGGGGCGAGTAGGGGAGACCCAGTACTTC	CAISETGRGRVGETQYF
TRBJ1-3	TRBD1	once	TRBV4-1	TGCGCCAGCAGCCACGACAGGGCGGTTTCATCCTCTGGAAACACCATATATTTT	CASSHDRAVSSSGNTIYF
TRBJ1-2	TRBD1	NA	TRBV7-9	TGTGCCAGCAGCTTACCTGGGGGTGGGACAGGAGACCCCTATGGCTACACCTTC	CASSLPGGGTGDPYGYTF
TRBJ2-3	TRBD2	NA	TRBV7-9	TGTGCCAGCAGCTTGGGGCGGGGGGGGTCAGATACGCAGTATTTT	CASSLGRGGSDTQYF
TRBJ1-3	NA	NA	TRBV7-8	TGTGCCAGCAGCTCTCAGGGTTTAAACACCATATATTTT	CASSSQGLNTIYF
TRBJ2-2	TRBD2	NA	TRBV6-1	TGTGCCAGCAGTGAACTAGCGGGAGGCACCGGGGAGCTGTTTTTT	CASSELAGGTGELFF
TRBJ2-1	TRBD2	NA	TRBV7-7	TGTGCCAGCAGCGCCGGACTAGCGGGTGAGCAGTTCTTC	CASSAGLAGEQFF
TRBJ2-7	NA	NA	TRBV19	TGTGCCAGTAGTATAGACCTGGGACAACCCTACGAGCAGTACTTC	CASSIDLGQPYEQYF
TRBJ2-4	NA	NA	TRBV4-2	TGTGCCAGCAGCCAAGATCAGGGCGGCAAAAACATTCAGTACTTC	CASSQDQGGKNIQYF
TRBJ2-3	NA	NA	TRBV14	TGTGCCAGCAGCCAGATTAGCGGCCACACAGATACGCAGTATTTT	CASSQISGHTDTQYF
TRBJ1-1	NA	few	TRBV29-1	TGCAGCGTTGATAACTCCCGGGGAACTGAAGCTTTCTTT	CSVDNSRGTEAFF
TRBJ2-1	NA	few	TRBV7-6	TGTGCCAGCAGCTTAGTCGGCTCAGACAGTGAGCAGTTCTTC	CASSLVGSDSEQFF
TRBJ1-2	TRBD1	NA	TRBV11-2	TGTGCCAGCAGCTCCATCAAGGGGGCTCCAACTAACTATGGCTACACCTTC	CASSSIKGAPTNYGYTF
TRBJ2-5	NA	few	TRBV2	TGTGCCAGCAGTGAAAAGCGGAACTTTAGAGAGACCCAGTACTTC	CASSEKRNFRETQYF